The source of this T cell receptor beta chain is a study of breast tumors, draining lymph nodes, adjacent tissues. Overall study results and limits: Compared with basal-like, luminal-like tumors shared significantly more repertoire with nontumor tissue. Tumor repertoires ranked between lymph nodes and nontumor tissue in diversity, with V and J gene preferences.

This clonotype was observed many times. Its target is unknown. The lymph nodes were axillary draining lymph nodes from breast cancer patients. TCRdb independently ran MiXCR on the multiplex PCR reads; one entry per CDR3 protein. The sample gives about 270,000 distinct CDR3 sequences, roughly 31% of which show up once; more than 0.95% is in the top ten. The CDR3 consists of 15 residues. V was shortened by 5 bases and J by 6 bases, with 16 bases between the two germline ends. The TCR sequence derives from a female donor with breast cancer. Some clones in this sample may be carry-over from other donors' samples. The chain couples TRBV12-3 or TRBV12-4 to TRBJ1-4; tentative D call: TRBD1 (5 bases). Material: axillary lymph node tissue. The CDR3 loop reads CASSADRLLDEKLFF. The CDR3 DNA is TGTGCCAGCAGTGCCGACAGACTTTTAGATGAAAAACTGTTTTTT.